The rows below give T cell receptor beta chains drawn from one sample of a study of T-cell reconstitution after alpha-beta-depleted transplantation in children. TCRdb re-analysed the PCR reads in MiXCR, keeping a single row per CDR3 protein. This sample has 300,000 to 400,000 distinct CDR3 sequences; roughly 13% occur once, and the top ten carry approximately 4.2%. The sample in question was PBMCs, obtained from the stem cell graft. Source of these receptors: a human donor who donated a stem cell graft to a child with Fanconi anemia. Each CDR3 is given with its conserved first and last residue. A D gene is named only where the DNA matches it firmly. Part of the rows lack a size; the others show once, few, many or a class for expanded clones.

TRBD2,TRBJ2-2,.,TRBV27,CASSLASGVGAGELFF,TGTGCCAGCAGTCTAGCTAGCGGGGTCGGGGCCGGGGAGCTGTTTTTT
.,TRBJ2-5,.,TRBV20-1,CSARDPNRGGGQETQYF,TGCAGTGCTAGAGATCCCAACAGGGGAGGGGGCCAAGAGACCCAGTACTTC
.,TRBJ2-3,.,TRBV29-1,CSAGTAPQDTQYF,TGCAGCGCTGGGACGGCCCCACAGGATACGCAGTATTTT
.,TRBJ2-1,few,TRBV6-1,CASKADTYNEQFF,TGTGCCAGCAAAGCGGACACCTACAATGAGCAGTTCTTC
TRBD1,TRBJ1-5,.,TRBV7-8,CASSQGTGDTHSNQPQHF,TGTGCCAGCAGCCAGGGGACAGGGGACACCCATAGCAATCAGCCCCAGCATTTT
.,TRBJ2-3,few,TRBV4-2,CASSQDRREDTQYF,TGTGCCAGCAGCCAAGATCGCCGGGAGGATACGCAGTATTTT
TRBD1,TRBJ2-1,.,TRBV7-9,CASSLPGQDYNEQFF,TGTGCCAGCAGCTTACCAGGACAGGATTACAATGAGCAGTTCTTC
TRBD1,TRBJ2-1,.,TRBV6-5,CASSYSGGEHYNEQFF,TGTGCCAGCAGTTACTCAGGGGGCGAACACTACAATGAGCAGTTCTTC
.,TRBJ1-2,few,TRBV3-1,CASGSAGTSGYTF,TGTGCCAGCGGATCAGCAGGGACCTCTGGCTACACCTTC
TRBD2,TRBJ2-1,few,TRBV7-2,CASSSQAGSSYNEQFF,TGTGCCAGCAGCTCTCAAGCGGGGAGCTCCTACAATGAGCAGTTCTTC
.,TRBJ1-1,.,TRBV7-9,CASSPTVGPSMDTEAFF,TGTGCCAGCAGCCCGACGGTGGGGCCGTCTATGGACACTGAAGCTTTCTTT
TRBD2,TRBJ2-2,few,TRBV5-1,CASSSGVAGNTGELFF,TGCGCCAGCAGCTCAGGAGTAGCGGGGAACACCGGGGAGCTGTTTTTT
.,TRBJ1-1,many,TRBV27,CASSRKGDYPNTEAFF,TGTGCCAGCAGTCGAAAAGGAGATTATCCTAACACTGAAGCTTTCTTT
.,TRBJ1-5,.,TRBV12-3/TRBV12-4,CASSFPGTRHQHF,TGTGCCAGCAGTTTCCCGGGGACCCGCCACCAGCATTTT
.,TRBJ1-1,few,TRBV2,CASRDLRVLEAFF,TGTGCCAGCAGGGACCTCAGGGTTTTGGAAGCTTTCTTT
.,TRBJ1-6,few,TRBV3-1,CASSLGDSRSNSPLHF,TGTGCCAGCAGCCTAGGGGACTCACGCTCGAATTCACCCCTCCACTTT
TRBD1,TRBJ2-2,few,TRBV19,CASSTGTGITGELFF,TGTGCCAGTAGTACCGGGACAGGGATTACCGGGGAGCTGTTTTTT
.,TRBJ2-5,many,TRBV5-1,CASSLNKEETQYF,TGCGCCAGCAGCTTGAATAAGGAAGAGACCCAGTACTTC
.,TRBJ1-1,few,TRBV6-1,CASSRGTQGSRGTEAFF,TGTGCCAGCAGTCGCGGGACCCAGGGGAGTAGGGGCACTGAAGCTTTCTTT
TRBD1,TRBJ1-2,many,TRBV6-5,CASSSGTGDGRGYTF,TGTGCCAGCAGTTCCGGGACAGGGGATGGTCGAGGCTACACCTTC
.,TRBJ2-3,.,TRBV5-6,CASTFGGTTDTQYF,TGTGCCAGCACCTTTGGGGGAACTACAGATACGCAGTATTTT
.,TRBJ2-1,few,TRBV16,CASSQGLRTGEEQFF,TGTGCCAGCAGCCAAGGGCTTCGGACGGGGGAGGAGCAGTTCTTC
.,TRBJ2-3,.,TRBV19,CASSRMSTDTQYF,TGTGCCAGTAGTCGGATGAGCACAGATACGCAGTATTTT
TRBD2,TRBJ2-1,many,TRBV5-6,CASSLWGGAYNEQFF,TGTGCCAGCAGCTTGTGGGGGGGGGCCTACAATGAGCAGTTCTTC
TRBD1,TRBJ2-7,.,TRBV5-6,CASSFGTGKFDEQYF,TGTGCCAGCAGCTTCGGGACAGGGAAATTTGACGAGCAGTACTTC
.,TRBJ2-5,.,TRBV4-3,CASSQGRKETQYF,TGCGCCAGCAGCCAGGGGAGAAAAGAGACCCAGTACTTC
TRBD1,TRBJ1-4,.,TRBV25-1,CASSHKLLRGQGARSVNEKLFF,TGTGCCAGCAGTCACAAACTACTGAGGGGACAGGGGGCGCGATCAGTTAATGAAAAACTGTTTTTT
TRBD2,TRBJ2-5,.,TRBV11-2,CASSSLRTSGGGYQETQYF,TGTGCCAGCAGCTCCCTCCGGACTAGCGGGGGCGGCTACCAAGAGACCCAGTACTTC
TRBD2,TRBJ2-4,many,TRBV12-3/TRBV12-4,CASSFSGVKNIQYF,TGTGCCAGCAGTTTCAGCGGGGTGAAAAACATTCAGTACTTC